The clone carrying this T cell receptor beta chain was counted only a few times. These data originate in a study of blood T cell repertoires in COVID-19. Looking at the study overall: The United States, Italy and Spain were the sources of the acute and convalescent COVID-19 samples. PBMCs, B-cell-depleted T cells, or T cells provided the cDNA or gDNA that made up the material.

J lost 5 bases, V lost 4 bases, and 3 bases had no gene match. This CDR3 contains 14 residues. Germline CDR1 MNHEY, CDR2 SVGAGI. Authors' processing steps: Scientists estimated how many nucleated cells there were by amplifying reference gene primers. This table comes from immunoSEQ multiplex PCR, and its TCRdb copy is limited to in-frame clones, with some not included. V and J calls plus clone size are reproduced from that table; the DNA served to infer D and trimming. The sample holds 140,000 or so clones, around 86% seen once. The source is a man in his fifties or sixties who had recovered from COVID-19. The chain carries TRBV6-5 and TRBJ1-3; TRBD1 matches at 9 bases. Sequenced: peripheral blood. CDR3 nucleotide sequence: TGTGCCAGCAGTTCGGGACAGGGCCGAAACACCATATATTTT. Translated: CASSSGQGRNTIYF.